Detailed here is one TCR beta chain. This entry comes from a study of blood T cell repertoires in COVID-19. Clones were sequenced by immunoSEQ multiplex PCR, and TCRdb holds only the in-frame ones, with some missing. The sample includes some 29,000 clones, 75% to 90% of them seen just once. V shed 5 bases, J shed 5 bases, and the junction held 2 bases outside the gene matches. The V gene's germline CDR1 is MNHEY and CDR2 SVGAGI. The CDR3 consists of 12 residues. The chain employs TRBV6-5 and TRBJ1-1; 7 bases agree with TRBD1. The sequenced material came from peripheral blood. This clonotype was sampled from a woman of 80 years or more with COVID-19, enrolled during active disease. DNA of the CDR3: TGTGCCAGCAGTCCACAGGGGACTGAAGCTTTCTTT. It codes for CASSPQGTEAFF.